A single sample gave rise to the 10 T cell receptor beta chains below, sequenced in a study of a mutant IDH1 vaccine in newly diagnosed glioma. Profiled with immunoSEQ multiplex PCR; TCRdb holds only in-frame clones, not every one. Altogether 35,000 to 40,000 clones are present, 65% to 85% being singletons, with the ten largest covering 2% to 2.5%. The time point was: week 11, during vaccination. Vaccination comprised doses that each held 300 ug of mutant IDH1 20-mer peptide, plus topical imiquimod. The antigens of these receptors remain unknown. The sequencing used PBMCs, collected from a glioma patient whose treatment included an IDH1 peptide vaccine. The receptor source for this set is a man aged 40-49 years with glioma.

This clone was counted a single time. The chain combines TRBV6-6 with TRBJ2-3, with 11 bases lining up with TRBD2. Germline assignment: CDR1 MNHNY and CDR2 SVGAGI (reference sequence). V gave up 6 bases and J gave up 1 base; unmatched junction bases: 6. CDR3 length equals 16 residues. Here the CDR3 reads CASRPTSGVGTDTQYF. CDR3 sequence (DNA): TGTGCCAGCAGGCCGACTAGCGGGGTAGGCACAGATACGCAGTATTTT.

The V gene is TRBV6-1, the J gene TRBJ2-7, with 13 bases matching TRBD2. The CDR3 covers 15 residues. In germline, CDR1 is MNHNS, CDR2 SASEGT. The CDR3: CATGLAGAGSYEQYF. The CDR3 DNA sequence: TGTGCTACAGGACTAGCGGGAGCTGGTAGCTACGAGCAGTACTTC.

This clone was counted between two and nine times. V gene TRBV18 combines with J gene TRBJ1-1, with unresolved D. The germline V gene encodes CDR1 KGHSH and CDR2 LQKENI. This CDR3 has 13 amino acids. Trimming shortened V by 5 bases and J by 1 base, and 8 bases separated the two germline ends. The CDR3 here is CASSLDENTEAFF. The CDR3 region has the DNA TGTGCCAGCTCATTGGACGAGAACACTGAAGCTTTCTTT.

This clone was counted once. CDR3 protein: CASSSRPREAETNEKLFF. The CDR3 region has the DNA TGCGCCAGCAGTTCGAGACCCAGGGAAGCCGAGACTAATGAAAAACTGTTTTTT. The chain links TRBV5-1 to TRBJ1-4; D is possibly TRBD1 (5 bases). Germline CDR1 and CDR2: SGHRS and YFSETQ. Trimming stripped 5 bases from V and 2 bases from J, with 22 bases between. This CDR3 contains 18 residues.

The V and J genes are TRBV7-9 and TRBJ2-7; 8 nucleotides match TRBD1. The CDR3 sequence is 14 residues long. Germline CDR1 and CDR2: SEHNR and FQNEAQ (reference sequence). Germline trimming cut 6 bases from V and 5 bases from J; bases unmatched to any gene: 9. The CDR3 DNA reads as TGTGCCAGCAGTCGGGACAGGTCCATCCACGAGCAGTACTTC. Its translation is CASSRDRSIHEQYF.

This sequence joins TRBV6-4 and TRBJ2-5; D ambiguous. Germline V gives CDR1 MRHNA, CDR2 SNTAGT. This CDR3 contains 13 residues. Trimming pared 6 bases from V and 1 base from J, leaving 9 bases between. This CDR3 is CASSRDRQETQYF. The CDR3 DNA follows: TGTGCCAGCAGCCGAGACCGCCAAGAGACCCAGTACTTC.

The CDR3 loop reads CASSPSENTEAFF. The CDR3 DNA reads TGTGCCAGCAGCCCCTCAGAGAACACTGAAGCTTTCTTT. The gene calls are TRBV4-2 and TRBJ1-1; D is undetermined. This CDR3 comprises 13 residues. Per germline, CDR1 LGHNA and CDR2 YNFKEQ. Trimming cost V 4 bases and J 1 base, with 7 bases left between them.

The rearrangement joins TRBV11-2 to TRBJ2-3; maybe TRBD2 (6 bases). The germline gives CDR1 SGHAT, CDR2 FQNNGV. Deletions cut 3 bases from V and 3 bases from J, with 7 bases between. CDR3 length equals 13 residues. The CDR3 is CASSFRETDTQYF. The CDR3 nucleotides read TGTGCCAGCAGCTTCCGGGAGACAGATACGCAGTATTTT.

The CDR3 here is CASRARQGAYQPQHF. CDR3 coding DNA: TGTGCCAGCAGAGCTAGACAGGGGGCTTATCAGCCCCAGCATTTT. The rearrangement links TRBV27 to TRBJ1-5, with 10 bases lining up with TRBD1. V was pared by 6 bases and J by 5 bases, with 7 bases of the junction left unmatched. Germline values: CDR1 MNHEY, CDR2 SMNVEV (reference sequence). CDR3 length equals 15 residues.

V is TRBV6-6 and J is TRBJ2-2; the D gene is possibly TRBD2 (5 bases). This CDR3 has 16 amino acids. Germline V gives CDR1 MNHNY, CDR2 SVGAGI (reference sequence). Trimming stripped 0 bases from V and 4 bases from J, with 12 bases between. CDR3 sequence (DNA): TGTGCCAGCAGTTACTCGTCCGGGGTGTTCACCGGGGAGCTGTTTTTT. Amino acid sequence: CASSYSSGVFTGELFF.